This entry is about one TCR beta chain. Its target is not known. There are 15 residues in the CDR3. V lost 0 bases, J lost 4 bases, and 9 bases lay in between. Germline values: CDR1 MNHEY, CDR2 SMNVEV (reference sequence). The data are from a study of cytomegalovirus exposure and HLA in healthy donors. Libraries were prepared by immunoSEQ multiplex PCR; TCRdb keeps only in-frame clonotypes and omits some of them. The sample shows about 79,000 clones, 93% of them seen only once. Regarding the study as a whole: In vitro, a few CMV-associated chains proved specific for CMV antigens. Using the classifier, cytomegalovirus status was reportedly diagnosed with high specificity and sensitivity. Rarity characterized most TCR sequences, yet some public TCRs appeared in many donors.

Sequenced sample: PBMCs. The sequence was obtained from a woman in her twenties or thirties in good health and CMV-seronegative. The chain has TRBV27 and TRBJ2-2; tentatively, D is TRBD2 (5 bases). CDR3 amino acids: CASSLSPDSTGELFF. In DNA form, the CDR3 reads TGTGCCAGCAGTTTATCTCCGGACTCCACCGGGGAGCTGTTTTTT.